Presented here are 27 T cell receptor beta chains from one specimen sequenced in a study of cytomegalovirus exposure and HLA in healthy donors. The PCR was carried out with 60 Vbeta primers and 13 Jbeta primers. The table came from immunoSEQ multiplex PCR; TCRdb's copy has only in-frame clones and leaves some out. The sample yields approximately 100,000 clones, about 80% seen once. The sample was PBMCs. All receptors derive from a human donor in good health.

In its sample, this clone was seen once. The chain is built from TRBV6-6 and TRBJ1-4; tentative D call: TRBD1 (5 bases). V was trimmed by 6 bases and J by 5 bases, leaving 10 bases between them. The V gene's germline CDR1 is MNHNY and CDR2 SVGAGI (reference sequence). This CDR3 is built from 13 residues. The CDR3 DNA sequence: TGTGCCAGCAGGACAGCGACCAATGAAAAACTGTTTTTT. Residues: CASRTATNEKLFF.

This rearrangement joins TRBV19 to TRBJ1-1, with a tentative D call TRBD1 (6 bases). There are 13 residues in the CDR3. V was shortened by 3 bases and J by 3 bases, with 8 bases between the two germline ends. Per germline, CDR1 LNHDA and CDR2 SQIVND (reference sequence). CDR3 DNA sequence: TGTGCCAGTAGTATGGGGACATACACTGAAGCTTTCTTT. This encodes CASSMGTYTEAFF.

The CDR3 reads CASQGDTIYNEQFF. The CDR3 DNA is TGTGCCAGCCAAGGGGACACCATATACAATGAGCAGTTCTTC. The chain links TRBV2 to TRBJ2-1; TRBD1 is a possible D gene (6 bases). Trimming left V 8 bases short and J 4 bases short, with 15 bases between. CDR1 is SNHLY, CDR2 FYNNEI, per germline. The CDR3 has 14 amino acids.

J is TRBJ2-7 and V is TRBV9; TRBD1 agrees at 8 bases. There are 15 residues in the CDR3. Germline V lookup: CDR1 SGDLS, CDR2 YYNGEE. Germline trimming cut 0 bases from V and 1 base from J; bases unmatched to any gene: 3. CDR3 DNA sequence: TGTGCCAGCAGCGTAGGGACAGGGCCTTCCTACGAGCAGTACTTC. This sequence encodes CASSVGTGPSYEQYF.

The chain recombines TRBV7-2 with TRBJ1-1, with TRBD1 matching over 9 bases. Germline loops: CDR1 SGHTA, CDR2 FQGNSA. Trimming cost V 3 bases and J 1 base; bases outside gene matches: 9. CDR3 length: 17 residues. In DNA form, the CDR3 reads TGTGCCAGCAGCTTCCTCCTTGGGACAGGGAAGAACACTGAAGCTTTCTTT. Its translation: CASSFLLGTGKNTEAFF.

The V call is TRBV9, the J call TRBJ1-1, with 7 bases aligning to TRBD1. CDR1 is SGDLS, CDR2 YYNGEE, per germline. The CDR3 is made up of 14 amino acids. V lost 4 bases and J lost 4; bases outside the gene matches: 7. The CDR3 coding sequence is TGTGCCAGCAGCTCTCGACAGGGATCCACTGAAGCTTTCTTT. Protein product: CASSSRQGSTEAFF.

The chain has TRBV4-1 and TRBJ2-7, with D possibly TRBD2 on 6 matching bases. Germline-derived CDR1 and CDR2 are MGHRA and YSYEKL. V was cut by 4 bases and J by 5 bases, with 12 bases left in between. The CDR3 spans 13 residues. The CDR3 DNA reads TGCGCCAGCAGCCTCTCGGGAGATCACGAGCAGTACTTC. It specifies CASSLSGDHEQYF.

The chain uses TRBV11-2 and TRBJ2-1; 11 bases are a match to TRBD2. CDR1 and CDR2 (germline): SGHAT, FQNNGV. The CDR3 consists of 15 residues. V dropped 5 bases and J dropped 10; count of bases not matched to a gene: 10. The chain's CDR3 is CASSQMGVAGGEQFF. The CDR3, as DNA: TGTGCCAGCAGCCAAATGGGGGTAGCGGGAGGGGAGCAGTTCTTC.

The V call is TRBV7-8, the J call TRBJ1-4, with TRBD1 identical over 10 bases. CDR1 and CDR2 from the germline V gene are SGHVS and FQNEAQ. J lost 6 bases, V lost 5 bases, and 9 bases had no gene match. This CDR3 comprises 16 residues. As DNA, the CDR3 is TGTGCCAGCAGCCAAGGTCGGGGACAGGGGTATGAAAAACTGTTTTTT. It specifies CASSQGRGQGYEKLFF.

The chain links TRBV2 to TRBJ2-3; TRBD1 might be the D (6 bases). The CDR3 runs 14 residues. CDR1 and CDR2 (germline): SNHLY, FYNNEI. Deletions cut 6 bases from V and 2 bases from J, with 12 bases between. CDR3 coding DNA: TGTGCCAGCAGCTCGGGACACTCCACAGATACGCAGTATTTT. This gives the protein CASSSGHSTDTQYF.

The gene calls are TRBV28 and TRBJ2-1; possible D gene TRBD2, 6 bases. The CDR3 contains 16 residues. CDR1 MDHEN and CDR2 SYDVKM come from the germline V gene. With 4 bases removed from V and 7 bases from J, the gap between germline ends came to 20 bases. The CDR3 DNA reads TGTGCCAGCAGTTCGTCCCCGAGACTAGTGCGGAATGAGCAGTTCTTC. Amino acids: CASSSSPRLVRNEQFF.

The J gene is TRBJ2-7, the V gene TRBV5-1; 9 bases line up with TRBD2. The CDR3 loop spans 14 amino acids. V dropped 3 bases and J dropped 6; count of bases not matched to a gene: 7. Germline V gene sequence: CDR1 SGHRS, CDR2 YFSETQ. The CDR3 protein is CASSSAGGGREQYF. CDR3 coding DNA: TGCGCCAGCAGCTCAGCGGGAGGTGGGCGCGAGCAGTACTTC.

This chain joins TRBV27 and TRBJ2-3; D uncertain. The germline V gene encodes CDR1 MNHEY and CDR2 SMNVEV (reference sequence). Trimming took off 0 bases at V and 4 bases at J, with 11 bases between the two ends. The length of the CDR3 is 15 residues. The CDR3 region is CASSLSWRRADTQYF. The CDR3 DNA follows: TGTGCCAGCAGTTTATCGTGGAGACGCGCAGATACGCAGTATTTT.

The DNA for the CDR3 is TGTGCCAGCAGTTCCCCTAGCGGGAGGGGGGAGACCCAGTACTTC. Translating gives CASSSPSGRGETQYF. V and J are TRBV28 and TRBJ2-5; 12 nucleotides agree with TRBD2. Germline V gene sequence: CDR1 MDHEN, CDR2 SYDVKM. Trimming at V came to 4 bases and at J to 5 bases, leaving 5 bases not matched to a gene. This CDR3 is 15 amino acids long.

In DNA, the CDR3 is TGTGCCACCAGCGGGGGTGGGGGCCCGAACACTGAAGCTTTCTTT. It codes for CATSGGGGPNTEAFF. The chain uses TRBV15 and TRBJ1-1, with D possibly matching TRBD1 (6 bases). The CDR3 runs 15 residues. Germline CDR1 LNHNV, CDR2 YYDKDF (reference sequence). V was shortened by 5 bases and J by 1 base, with 14 bases between the two germline ends.

This rearrangement joins TRBV4-3 to TRBJ2-5, with TRBD2 as a possible D gene (6 bases). The germline gives CDR1 LGHNA, CDR2 YSLEER. V lost 1 base to trimming and J lost 2 bases, with 11 bases between them. This CDR3 is 15 amino acids long. The DNA of the CDR3 is TGCGCCAGCAGCCAAGGAGCGGGCGCGCAAGAGACCCAGTACTTC. Its protein product is CASSQGAGAQETQYF.

The chain is built from TRBV27 and TRBJ1-2; D is perhaps TRBD1 (6 bases). This CDR3 comprises 15 residues. Germline assignment: CDR1 MNHEY and CDR2 SMNVEV (reference sequence). V dropped 0 bases and J dropped 4 bases, with 12 bases sitting between them. The CDR3 sequence is CASSLSGGGGYGYTF. CDR3 DNA: TGTGCCAGCAGTTTATCTGGGGGCGGGGGCTATGGCTACACCTTC.

This clone was seen only once. The rearrangement links TRBV12-5 to TRBJ2-1; TRBD2 aligns across 15 bases. This CDR3 region has 17 residues. Trimming took 5 bases from V and 5 from J; bases not matched to a gene: 7. The V gene's germline CDR1 is LGHNT and CDR2 FRNRAP. For the CDR3, the DNA is TGTGCTAGTGGTCTGGGACTAGCGGGGGGATATAACAATGAGCAGTTCTTC. It yields the protein CASGLGLAGGYNNEQFF.

The chain links TRBV28 to TRBJ2-2; 9 positions agree with TRBD2. CDR3 length equals 15 residues. In germline, CDR1 is MDHEN, CDR2 SYDVKM. With 2 bases clipped from V and 5 bases from J, the junction kept 3 bases outside the gene matches. In DNA form, the CDR3 reads TGTGCCAGCAGTTTAGCGGGGGGGCGGACCGGGGAGCTGTTTTTT. Translation gives CASSLAGGRTGELFF.

The V call is TRBV30, the J call TRBJ1-2, with 7 bases aligning to TRBD1. The trim removed 0 bases at V and 4 bases at J, leaving 5 bases unmatched. From germline, CDR1 is GTSNPN and CDR2 SVGIG (reference sequence). The CDR3 runs 14 residues. In DNA, the CDR3 is TGTGCCTGGAGTGTGAGGGGGCTCGGCTATGGCTACACCTTC. It encodes CAWSVRGLGYGYTF.

This chain uses TRBV5-4 with TRBJ2-5; 9 nucleotides agree with TRBD1. Germline V gene data show CDR1 as SGHNT and CDR2 as YYREEE (reference sequence). Germline trimming cut 5 bases from V and 5 bases from J; bases unmatched to any gene: 19. The CDR3 has 18 amino acids. CDR3 residues: CASSRSTGGGLSGETQYF. The CDR3 DNA is TGTGCCAGCAGTCGATCAACAGGGGGCGGTTTATCGGGGGAGACCCAGTACTTC.

The J gene is TRBJ1-2, the V gene TRBV2; TRBD1 is a possible D gene (6 bases). The V and J ends lost 6 bases and 6 bases respectively, with 11 bases between them. The CDR3 is 12 residues long. Germline values: CDR1 SNHLY, CDR2 FYNNEI. Here the CDR3 DNA reads TGTGCCAGCAGCACAGGGTTCAATGGCTACACCTTC. Its translation: CASSTGFNGYTF.

The DNA of the CDR3 is TGTGCCAGCAGTAAAGGACAGTCGGCTGAAGCTTTCTTT. Amino acid sequence: CASSKGQSAEAFF. V and J are TRBV27 and TRBJ1-1; tentatively, D is TRBD1 (6 bases). Trimming cost V 5 bases and J 6 bases, with 13 bases left between them. CDR3 size: 13 residues. From germline, CDR1 is MNHEY and CDR2 SMNVEV (reference sequence).

V gene TRBV28 combines with J gene TRBJ1-2, with TRBD1 identical over 9 bases. V was pared by 8 bases and J by 8 bases, with 12 bases of the junction left unmatched. This CDR3 is built from 14 residues. Germline-derived CDR1 and CDR2 are MDHEN and SYDVKM. CDR3 coding DNA: TGTGCCAGCGGGTTGAACAGGGGGCGCAGGGGCTACACCTTC. Amino acid sequence: CASGLNRGRRGYTF.

This chain connects TRBV5-1 to TRBJ2-7, with 9 bases fitting TRBD1. CDR3 length equals 15 residues. The junction had 6 bases not matched to a gene; V was cut back by 4 bases and J by 1 base. Germline CDR1 is SGHRS and CDR2 is YFSETQ. In nucleotides, the CDR3 is TGCGCCAGCAGCGTAGGGGGACAGGGTTCCTACGAGCAGTACTTC. Amino acids: CASSVGGQGSYEQYF.

The chain employs TRBV30 and TRBJ1-2, with 7 bases matching TRBD1. Trimming at V came to 5 bases and at J to 6 bases, leaving 15 bases not matched to a gene. Germline V CDR1 and CDR2: GTSNPN, SVGIG (reference sequence). The CDR3 runs 15 residues. The DNA for the CDR3 is TGTGCCTGGGTGATCCTTAGGGGACAGAGGAATGGCTACACCTTC. It specifies CAWVILRGQRNGYTF.

The chain is built from TRBV6-1 and TRBJ1-1; maybe TRBD1 (5 bases). This CDR3 comprises 14 residues. Trimming cost V 7 bases and J 0 bases, with 12 bases left between them. Germline V CDR1 and CDR2: MNHNS, SASEGT. CDR3 sequence (DNA): TGTGCCAGCACGGATGACAGTTTGAACACTGAAGCTTTCTTT. It is translated as CASTDDSLNTEAFF.